This TCR beta chain was captured by sequencing in a study of blood T cell repertoires in COVID-19. As for the study in general: T cells, B-cell-depleted T cells, or PBMCs supplied cDNA or gDNA.

TCRdb's copy holds only in-frame clones and misses some; the assay was immunoSEQ multiplex PCR. The sample contains around 300,000 clones, roughly 90% of which appear only once. The CDR3 extends over 11 amino acids. From germline, CDR1 is DFQATT and CDR2 SNEGSKA (reference sequence). The V and J ends lost 4 bases and 8 bases respectively, with 11 bases between them. The sequenced sample was peripheral blood. The V and J genes are TRBV20-1 and TRBJ1-2; D may be TRBD1 (5 bases). The sequence was obtained from a woman aged 40 to 50 who had recovered from COVID-19. The CDR3 DNA is TGCAGTGCTAAGACAGCCATCGGCTACACCTTC. Translated, it gives CSAKTAIGYTF.